The 32 T cell receptor beta chains in this list originate from one sample, sequenced in a study of cytomegalovirus exposure and HLA in healthy donors. The PCR employed 60 Vbeta primers together with 13 Jbeta primers. Here immunoSEQ multiplex PCR was the method, and the copy in TCRdb shows in-frame clones only, minus some. The sample lists under 150,000 clones, about 80% occurring once. The sequenced material came from PBMCs. These receptors came from a man younger than 35 in good health and CMV-seronegative.

The chain couples TRBV19 to TRBJ2-1; no reliable D call. CDR1 is LNHDA, CDR2 SQIVND, per germline (reference sequence). V was pared by 9 bases and J by 0 bases, with 9 bases between. The CDR3 spans 13 residues. CDR3 residues: CASNPSSYNEQFF. In DNA form, the CDR3 reads TGTGCCAGCAACCCGAGCTCCTACAATGAGCAGTTCTTC.

V and J are TRBV4-1 and TRBJ1-2; the D is unclear. V shed 0 bases and J shed 2 bases, with 10 bases lying between them. Germline lookup yields CDR1 MGHRA and CDR2 YSYEKL. The CDR3 length is 15 residues. The CDR3 region has the DNA TGCGCCAGCAGCCAAGAAAGAGGGTACAACTATGGCTACACCTTC. This codes for CASSQERGYNYGYTF.

The rearrangement links TRBV5-1 to TRBJ1-1; TRBD1 matches 8 bases. V was pared by 3 bases and J by 7 bases, with 5 bases of the junction left unmatched. Per the germline V gene, CDR1 is SGHRS and CDR2 is YFSETQ. There are 13 residues in the CDR3. This CDR3 reads CASSSTDRGEAFF. CDR3 nucleotides: TGCGCCAGCAGCTCAACCGACAGGGGTGAAGCTTTCTTT.

The chain employs TRBV27 and TRBJ1-1; TRBD1 matches at 8 bases. The V segment lost 10 bases and the J segment 8 bases; nucleotides outside the gene matches: 21. The CDR3 is made up of 16 amino acids. Germline loops: CDR1 MNHEY, CDR2 SMNVEV (reference sequence). CDR3 loop: CATNFNSPGTGEEAFF. CDR3 nucleotide sequence: TGTGCCACTAATTTTAACTCCCCCGGGACAGGTGAGGAAGCTTTCTTT.

This clone has a handful of counts. V usage is TRBV5-1 and J usage is TRBJ2-1; 13 bases fit TRBD2. Trimming took 8 bases from V and 8 from J; bases not matched to a gene: 10. The V gene's germline CDR1 is SGHRS and CDR2 YFSETQ. This CDR3 region has 15 residues. CDR3 amino acids: CASFEGTSGIYEQFF. CDR3 DNA: TGCGCCAGTTTCGAGGGGACTAGCGGGATATATGAGCAGTTCTTC.

The chain couples TRBV30 to TRBJ1-5, with D possibly TRBD1 on 5 matching bases. Trimming removed 3 bases from V and 3 bases from J, with 9 bases in between. Germline values: CDR1 GTSNPN, CDR2 SVGIG (reference sequence). The CDR3 length is 13 residues. The CDR3 loop reads CAWSPTDNQPQHF. DNA of the CDR3: TGTGCCTGGAGCCCGACAGACAATCAGCCCCAGCATTTT.

This clone was observed a handful of times. The chain employs TRBV27 and TRBJ2-1, with a possible D match to TRBD2 (6 bases). Germline loops: CDR1 MNHEY, CDR2 SMNVEV (reference sequence). This CDR3 contains 16 residues. The V gene lost 9 bases and the J gene lost 2 bases, with 20 bases spanning the gap. CDR3 nucleotide sequence: TGTGCCAGTTATAAGCCGGGACTGTCAGCCTACAATGAGCAGTTCTTC. Translated, it gives CASYKPGLSAYNEQFF.

This chain uses TRBV2 with TRBJ2-7, with TRBD1 matching 10 bases. After removal of 5 bases from V and 5 bases from J, the junction contained 3 bases not matched to a gene. Germline-derived CDR1 and CDR2 are SNHLY and FYNNEI. This CDR3 comprises 13 residues. The CDR3 bases are TGTGCCAGCAGTCGGGACAGGGGCCACGAGCAGTACGTC. Its translation is CASSRDRGHEQYV.

V usage is TRBV2 and J usage is TRBJ2-3, with TRBD1 identical over 10 bases. This CDR3 region has 13 residues. V shed 7 bases and J 9 bases; nucleotides not matched to a gene: 7. The germline V gene encodes CDR1 SNHLY and CDR2 FYNNEI. This CDR3 is CASIKDRGITQYF. The CDR3 bases are TGTGCCAGCATAAAGGACAGGGGGATCACGCAGTATTTT.

This chain uses TRBV20-1 with TRBJ2-1; 12 bases fit TRBD2. This CDR3 spans 11 amino acids. V shed 5 bases and J 15 bases; nucleotides not matched to a gene: 5. CDR1 is DFQATT and CDR2 is SNEGSKA in the germline V gene (reference sequence). The CDR3 region is CSAPSGRAVFF. In DNA, the CDR3 is TGCAGTGCTCCTAGCGGGAGGGCCGTGTTCTTC.

The rearrangement links TRBV7-6 to TRBJ1-1; a possible D gene is TRBD1 (6 bases). From germline, CDR1 is SGHVS and CDR2 FNYEAQ. The CDR3 sequence is 16 residues long. V was trimmed by 2 bases and J by 3 bases, leaving 16 bases between them. The CDR3 DNA sequence: TGTGCCAGCAGCTTAAGTCGCCAGGGGCTAGACACTGAAGCTTTCTTT. It codes for CASSLSRQGLDTEAFF.

This chain uses TRBV28 with TRBJ2-1; D not certain. The CDR3 consists of 16 residues. V was cut by 3 bases and J by 0 bases, with 12 bases left in between. Germline V gene lookup returns CDR1 MDHEN and CDR2 SYDVKM. CDR3 protein: CASSFPFMSSYNEQFF. CDR3 DNA sequence: TGTGCCAGCAGTTTTCCCTTTATGAGCTCCTACAATGAGCAGTTCTTC.

The genes are TRBV5-4 and TRBJ1-2, with D possibly being TRBD1 (6 bases). The CDR3 is 13 amino acids. V was clipped by 10 bases and J by 7 bases, with 20 bases between them. CDR1 SGHNT and CDR2 YYREEE come from the germline V gene (reference sequence). This CDR3 reads CASLDPIGGGYTF. In nucleotides, the CDR3 is TGTGCCTCTTTAGACCCCATAGGGGGTGGCTACACCTTC.

This clone has more than one count but fewer than ten. V is TRBV5-6 and J is TRBJ1-2; D ambiguous. Germline V gene lookup returns CDR1 SGHDT and CDR2 YYEEEE. V was clipped by 0 bases and J by 0 bases, with 9 bases between them. The length of the CDR3 is 15 residues. The CDR3 nucleotides are TGTGCCAGCAGCTTGGCCCTGACTGCTAACTATGGCTACACCTTC. Its translation is CASSLALTANYGYTF.

The chain carries TRBV29-1 and TRBJ1-1; 8 bases line up with TRBD1. J was trimmed by 1 base and V by 8 bases; bases with no gene match: 9. Germline loops: CDR1 SQVTM, CDR2 ANQGSEA. This CDR3 is built from 14 residues. CDR3 loop: CSLARQGPNTEAFF. The CDR3 DNA reads TGCAGCCTGGCGCGACAGGGGCCGAACACTGAAGCTTTCTTT.

The V gene is TRBV11-3, the J gene TRBJ2-1; 10 nucleotides line up with TRBD2. The CDR3 is 15 residues long. With 1 base clipped from V and 4 bases from J, the junction kept 1 base outside the gene matches. The germline V gene encodes CDR1 SGHNT and CDR2 YENEEA. The CDR3 here is CASSLVLAGYNEQFF. CDR3 nucleotides: TGTGCCAGCAGCTTAGTACTAGCGGGGTACAATGAGCAGTTCTTC.

The V and J genes are TRBV2 and TRBJ2-2, with D uncertain. Germline lookup yields CDR1 SNHLY and CDR2 FYNNEI. V was trimmed by 7 bases and J by 8 bases, leaving 8 bases between them. This CDR3 has 11 amino acids. The CDR3 is CASNWPGELFF. The CDR3 DNA reads as TGTGCCAGCAATTGGCCGGGGGAGCTGTTTTTT.

The chain couples TRBV6-1 to TRBJ2-7; 9 nucleotides match TRBD2. This CDR3 has 14 residues. Germline lookup yields CDR1 MNHNS and CDR2 SASEGT. V was pared by 2 bases and J by 4 bases, with 3 bases of the junction left unmatched. CDR3 bases: TGTGCCAGCAGTGAAAGCGGGAGGAGATACGAGCAGTACTTC. Its protein product is CASSESGRRYEQYF.

This chain links TRBV29-1 with TRBJ2-7, with 7 bases aligning to TRBD1. The CDR3 is 12 residues long. V was pared by 5 bases and J by 3 bases, with 4 bases of the junction left unmatched. CDR1 and CDR2 (germline): SQVTM, ANQGSEA. The CDR3 region has the DNA TGCAGCGTTCGGGCAGGGGGCTACGAGCAGTACTTC. It translates to CSVRAGGYEQYF.

This clone was seen once. The V call is TRBV5-1, the J call TRBJ2-1, with 8 nucleotides matching TRBD1. The ends lost 2 bases at V and 9 bases at J; junction bases unmatched: 10. Per germline, CDR1 SGHRS and CDR2 YFSETQ. The CDR3 runs to 15 residues. This CDR3 reads CASSFGTGSSGEQFF. In DNA form, the CDR3 reads TGCGCCAGCAGCTTCGGGACAGGTTCAAGTGGTGAGCAGTTCTTC.

This clone has just a few counts. The V call is TRBV5-1, the J call TRBJ2-1; the match to TRBD2 covers 13 bases. This CDR3 spans 16 amino acids. Germline loops: CDR1 SGHRS, CDR2 YFSETQ. V was clipped by 4 bases and J by 3 bases; unmatched bases: 4. CDR3 coding DNA: TGCGCCAGCAGCATCGGACTAGCGGGAGTCTACAATGAGCAGTTCTTC. It encodes CASSIGLAGVYNEQFF.

The chain carries TRBV7-6 and TRBJ1-4; possibly TRBD1 for D (6 bases). This CDR3 is built from 14 residues. Germline values: CDR1 SGHVS, CDR2 FNYEAQ. V was shortened by 4 bases and J by 2 bases, with 8 bases between the two germline ends. The CDR3 nucleotides read TGTGCCAGCAGCTGGCAGGGGACTAATGAAAAACTGTTTTTT. The encoded protein is CASSWQGTNEKLFF.

This clone was observed a few times. J is TRBJ1-4 and V is TRBV30, with no clear D. From germline, CDR1 is GTSNPN and CDR2 SVGIG (reference sequence). V was trimmed by 0 bases and J by 5 bases, leaving 16 bases between them. The CDR3 runs to 16 residues. The CDR3 region is CAWSVLNQATNEKLFF. In DNA, the CDR3 is TGTGCCTGGAGTGTACTTAACCAGGCTACCAATGAAAAACTGTTTTTT.

This chain joins TRBV18 and TRBJ2-7; D is perhaps TRBD2 (6 bases). The V end lost 2 bases, the J end lost 2 bases, and 13 bases lay between the germline ends. Germline loops: CDR1 KGHSH, CDR2 LQKENI. The CDR3 spans 15 residues. The CDR3 reads CASSPAGPQPYEQYF. The CDR3, as DNA: TGTGCCAGCTCACCAGCGGGACCCCAACCCTACGAGCAGTACTTC.

This clone appeared a single time. The V and J genes are TRBV11-1 and TRBJ2-1; TRBD1 agrees at 8 bases. From germline, CDR1 is SGHAT and CDR2 FQDESV (reference sequence). V shed 7 bases, J shed 0 bases, and the junction held 14 bases outside the gene matches. The CDR3 is made up of 18 amino acids. The CDR3 DNA reads TGTGCCAGCATTCGCAGACAGGGGTCCGGCAGCTCCTACAATGAGCAGTTCTTC. This encodes CASIRRQGSGSSYNEQFF.

The J gene is TRBJ1-5, the V gene TRBV19; unclear D gene. The V end lost 2 bases, the J end lost 2 bases, and 10 bases lay between the germline ends. Germline V CDR1 and CDR2: LNHDA, SQIVND (reference sequence). The length of the CDR3 is 15 residues. CDR3 loop: CASSIIVERNQPQHF. CDR3 DNA sequence: TGTGCCAGTAGTATAATCGTCGAGCGCAATCAGCCCCAGCATTTT. Looking up the rest from reference TRBV19 and TRBJ1-5 gives the full variable domain: DGGITQSPKYLFRKEGQNVTLSCEQNLNHDAMYWYRQDPGQGLRLIYYSQIVNDFQKGDIAEGYSVSREKKESFPLTVTSAQKNPTAFYLCASSIIVERNQPQHFGDGTRLSIL.

This clone was found once. The chain employs TRBV5-4 and TRBJ2-6; 8 nucleotides agree with TRBD2. CDR1 SGHNT and CDR2 YYREEE come from the germline V gene (reference sequence). V was pared by 0 bases and J by 3 bases, with 14 bases of the junction left unmatched. This CDR3 comprises 20 residues. The CDR3, as DNA: TGTGCCAGCAGCTTGGCCGGCCCTGGAGCGGGAGTCTTTGGGGCCAACGTCCTGACTTTC. This gives the protein CASSLAGPGAGVFGANVLTF.

This clone was counted only a few times. The chain carries TRBV28 and TRBJ1-6, with unresolved D. Germline V gene lookup returns CDR1 MDHEN and CDR2 SYDVKM. V lost 8 bases and J 7 bases, leaving 9 bases between the germline ends. The CDR3 extends over 12 amino acids. The CDR3 nucleotides read TGTGCCAGCCAAGAGGGAAATTCACCCCTCCACTTT. Its protein is CASQEGNSPLHF.

This chain joins TRBV7-2 and TRBJ2-7; D is uncertain. Trimming pared 1 base from V and 7 bases from J, leaving 8 bases between. This CDR3 comprises 12 residues. Germline loops: CDR1 SGHTA, CDR2 FQGNSA. The chain's CDR3 is CASSLVPGEQYF. The CDR3 nucleotides read TGTGCCAGCAGCTTAGTCCCGGGTGAGCAGTACTTC.

V is TRBV5-6 and J is TRBJ2-7; 7 positions agree with TRBD2. CDR3 length: 15 amino acids. The germline gives CDR1 SGHDT, CDR2 YYEEEE. Trimming at V came to 2 bases and at J to 2 bases, leaving 7 bases not matched to a gene. For the CDR3, the DNA is TGTGCCAGCAGCTTAGGACTAGTGTCAACCTACGAGCAGTACTTC. Residues: CASSLGLVSTYEQYF.

This clone showed up just a few times. The chain employs TRBV5-6 and TRBJ1-4, with no clear D. The germline V gene encodes CDR1 SGHDT and CDR2 YYEEEE. Trimming pared 4 bases from V and 4 bases from J, leaving 14 bases between. The CDR3 sequence is 15 residues long. The CDR3 reads CASSGGWLGNEKLFF. The DNA of the CDR3 is TGTGCCAGCAGCGGCGGTTGGCTGGGTAATGAAAAACTGTTTTTT.

This chain joins TRBV18 and TRBJ2-7; TRBD2 agrees at 14 bases. The germline CDR1 and CDR2 sequences are KGHSH and LQKENI. The length of the CDR3 is 16 residues. Trimming at V came to 2 bases and at J to 3 bases, leaving 3 bases not matched to a gene. The CDR3 here is CASSPGTSGSSYEQYF. DNA of the CDR3: TGTGCCAGCTCACCAGGGACTAGCGGGAGTAGCTACGAGCAGTACTTC.